Following are 5 T cell receptor beta chains from one sample sequenced in a study of blood T cell repertoires in COVID-19. Libraries were prepared by immunoSEQ multiplex PCR; TCRdb keeps only in-frame clonotypes and omits some of them. The sample records roughly 500,000 clones, approximately 87% being singletons. Sequencing was carried out using PBMCs or T cells enriched from blood (not recorded which). Receptors originate from a middle-aged woman who had recovered from COVID-19.

The CDR3: CASSVGSSGRFWETQYF. The CDR3 DNA sequence: TGTGCCAGCAGCGTAGGATCTAGCGGGAGATTCTGGGAGACCCAGTACTTC. The rearrangement joins TRBV9 to TRBJ2-5; TRBD2 matches 10 bases. Trimming cost V 0 bases and J 5 bases; bases outside gene matches: 10. The CDR3 is 17 residues long. Looked up from germline, CDR1 is SGDLS and CDR2 is YYNGEE.

This clone showed up just a few times. The V and J genes are TRBV3-1 (or the pseudogene TRBV3-2) and TRBJ2-1, with 9 nucleotides matching TRBD1. The CDR3 has 15 residues. Germline loops: CDR1 LGHDT, CDR2 YNNKEL (reference sequence). V lost 3 bases to trimming and J lost 8 bases; unmatched junction nucleotides: 8. The CDR3 sequence is CASSHWDRVLDEQFF. The DNA of the CDR3 is TGTGCCAGCAGCCATTGGGACAGGGTTCTTGATGAGCAGTTCTTC.

This sequence joins TRBV11-2 and TRBJ2-7; 8 nucleotides match TRBD2. Germline loops: CDR1 SGHAT, CDR2 FQNNGV. Trimming took 2 bases from V and 7 from J; bases not matched to a gene: 16. The CDR3 totals 17 residues. The CDR3 DNA sequence: TGTGCCAGCAGCTTAAGGGCTAGCGGGCCCTGGAGTGGTGAGCAGTACTTC. Its protein product is CASSLRASGPWSGEQYF.

This chain joins TRBV27 and TRBJ1-6, with D maybe TRBD1 (5 bases). CDR1 is MNHEY and CDR2 is SMNVEV in the germline V gene (reference sequence). With 6 bases removed from V and 6 bases from J, the gap between germline ends came to 9 bases. This CDR3 region has 13 residues. The CDR3 here is CASRTDGNSPLHF. Here the CDR3 DNA reads TGTGCCAGCAGGACAGATGGTAATTCACCCCTCCACTTT.

This chain joins TRBV5-4 and TRBJ2-3, with 8 bases identical to TRBD2. This CDR3 has 15 amino acids. Germline V gene data show CDR1 as SGHNT and CDR2 as YYREEE (reference sequence). Trimming at V came to 3 bases and at J to 0 bases, leaving 3 bases not matched to a gene. The DNA of the CDR3 is TGTGCCAGCAGCTCGACTAGCGCTAGCACAGATACGCAGTATTTT. Its translation: CASSSTSASTDTQYF.